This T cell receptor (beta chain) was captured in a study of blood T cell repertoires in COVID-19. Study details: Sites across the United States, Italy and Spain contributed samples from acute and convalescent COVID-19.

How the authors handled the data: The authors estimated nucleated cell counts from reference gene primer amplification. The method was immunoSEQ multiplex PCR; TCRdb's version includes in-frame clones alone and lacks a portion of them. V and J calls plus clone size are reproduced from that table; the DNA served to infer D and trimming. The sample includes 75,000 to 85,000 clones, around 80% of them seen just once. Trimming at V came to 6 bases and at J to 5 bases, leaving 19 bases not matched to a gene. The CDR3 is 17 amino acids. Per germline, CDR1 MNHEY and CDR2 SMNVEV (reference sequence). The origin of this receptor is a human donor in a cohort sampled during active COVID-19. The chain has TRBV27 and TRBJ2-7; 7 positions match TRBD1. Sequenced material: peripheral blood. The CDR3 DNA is TGTGCCAGCAGACCGGACAGGCTAGCCCCCAACGTTAACGAGCAGTACTTC. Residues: CASRPDRLAPNVNEQYF.